The clone carrying this T cell receptor beta chain was seen repeatedly, ten times or more. Sample time point: newly diagnosed GD, antithyroid drugs for less than 3 months. Generation of the TCR library employed RNA extracted from PBMCs. This record comes from a study of regulatory T cells in long-lasting Graves disease. Germline lookup yields CDR1 DFQATT and CDR2 SNEGSKA (reference sequence). With 3 bases removed from V and 1 base from J, the gap between germline ends came to 10 bases. The CDR3 is made up of 14 amino acids. Researchers made TCR beta libraries by using iRepertoire HTBI primers and running Arm-PCR on CDR3 regions. TCRdb reprocessed the multiplex PCR reads via MiXCR and lists one record per CDR3 protein. Among about 530,000 distinct CDR3 sequences, roughly 16% were seen once, and the ten largest hold 20% to 30%. The same sample was also used in a study of T cells in Graves' hyperthyroidism and ophthalmopathy.

The chain uses TRBV20-1 and TRBJ1-3, with a tentative D call TRBD1 (6 bases). This TCR derives from a woman between 40 and 65 years old with Graves disease. The source was peripheral blood mononuclear cells (PBMCs), collected at new diagnosis, from a patient treated with antithyroid drugs. The CDR3 nucleotides are TGCAGTGCTAGGAACAGGGAATCTGGAAACACCATATATTTT. Encoded protein: CSARNRESGNTIYF.